This entry is about one T cell receptor beta chain. The entry originates in a study of blood T cells in healthy people across ages. Alongside a J-beta primer mix, a sample-barcoded 5' primer served in a second PCR lasting 7 to 11 cycles. TCRdb fed the 5' RACE reads into MiXCR, producing one record per CDR3 protein. This table holds under 2,000,000 distinct CDR3 sequences, 49% found once. The clonotype comes from a woman between 40 and 55 years old in good health. Sequencing was done on a sample of blood.

CDR3 sequence: CSARALSLPRNTEAFF. The CDR3 DNA reads as TGCAGTGCTAGGGCCTTATCACTTCCGCGAAACACTGAAGCTTTCTTT. This chain connects TRBV20-1 to TRBJ1-1; D gene unclear. Per the germline V gene, CDR1 is DFQATT and CDR2 is SNEGSKA (reference sequence). The CDR3 totals 16 residues. V lost 3 bases to trimming and J lost 2 bases, with 19 bases between them.